These 4 T cell receptor beta chains were all obtained from the same sample, sequenced in a study of cytomegalovirus exposure and HLA in healthy donors. Both 60 Vbeta primers and 13 Jbeta primers went into the PCR. Only in-frame clones appear in the TCRdb table, and some are missing; sequencing was by immunoSEQ multiplex PCR. The sample shows about 200,000 clones, roughly 79% of them seen only once. Material for sequencing was PBMCs. These receptors all stem from a man aged 30 to 39 in good health and CMV-seronegative.

The genes are TRBV29-1 and TRBJ2-7; 8 positions match TRBD2. Germline CDR1 and CDR2: SQVTM and ANQGSEA. This CDR3 spans 18 amino acids. The trim removed 2 bases at V and 4 bases at J, leaving 19 bases unmatched. The CDR3 nucleotides read TGCAGCGTTGAATGTGAGCGGGAGTATAAAGTCGCGCAGTACGAGCAGTACTTC. Protein product: CSVECEREYKVAQYEQYF.

The J gene is TRBJ1-6, the V gene TRBV5-4, with 8 bases lining up with TRBD1. The CDR3 has 17 amino acids. Unmatched junction bases numbered 12, after V lost 1 base and J lost 9 bases. The V gene's germline CDR1 is SGHNT and CDR2 YYREEE (reference sequence). As DNA, the CDR3 is TGTGCCAGCAGCTTGTCCCCGACAGGGGTCAGTAGTTCACCCCTCCACTTT. Translation: CASSLSPTGVSSSPLHF.

This clone was picked up a small number of times. The chain joins TRBV7-2 to TRBJ2-5; perhaps TRBD1 as D (6 bases). Looked up from germline, CDR1 is SGHTA and CDR2 is FQGNSA. CDR3 size: 16 residues. Trimming cost V 1 base and J 4 bases, with 16 bases left between them. The CDR3 spells CASSLVVWGRGETQYF. The CDR3 DNA sequence: TGTGCCAGCAGCTTAGTCGTCTGGGGGCGCGGAGAGACCCAGTACTTC.

The rearrangement uses TRBV6-5 and TRBJ1-4, with TRBD1 matching 7 bases. This CDR3 region has 13 residues. Germline CDR1 reads MNHEY; CDR2 reads SVGAGI. V gave up 4 bases and J gave up 8 bases; unmatched junction bases: 4. The CDR3 DNA is TGTGCCAGCAGTTCGACAGGGATGGAAAAACTGTTTTTT. This encodes CASSSTGMEKLFF.